This T cell receptor beta chain was captured in a study of cytomegalovirus exposure and HLA in healthy donors. Study background: A previous analysis identified 95 million to 120 million unique TCR beta sequences derived from about 180 million T cells.

Comment on this clone: Its antigen is not known.

With 60 Vbeta and 13 Jbeta primers, the PCR was carried out. Method: immunoSEQ multiplex PCR; TCRdb's copy keeps in-frame clones and lacks some. The sample contains about 180,000 clones, around 80% of which appear only once. Germline lookup yields CDR1 LGHNA and CDR2 YSLEER. The CDR3 runs to 17 residues. V dropped 3 bases and J dropped 0 bases, with 15 bases sitting between them. Overall study results and limits: According to an earlier analysis, most TCR beta V segments yielded productive rearrangements about 90% or about 30% of the time.

The rearrangement uses TRBV4-3 and TRBJ1-3; D is perhaps TRBD1 (6 bases). The receptor comes from a woman aged 60 to 75 in good health and CMV-seropositive. Material for sequencing was PBMCs. CDR3 nucleotides: TGCGCCAGCAGCCACCCACAGGGCCCGAACTCTGGAAACACCATATATTTT. It codes for CASSHPQGPNSGNTIYF.